This T cell receptor (beta chain) was identified in a study of blood T cell repertoires in COVID-19. Study context: Both acute and convalescent COVID-19 samples were obtained from the United States, Italy and Spain. T cells, B-cell-depleted T cells, or PBMCs supplied cDNA or gDNA.

The junction had 7 bases not matched to a gene; V was cut back by 5 bases and J by 5 bases. The V gene's germline CDR1 is SGHRS and CDR2 YFSETQ. The CDR3 is made up of 13 amino acids. In the original processing: The authors estimated nucleated cell counts from reference gene primer amplification. The repertoire was sequenced with immunoSEQ multiplex PCR; TCRdb's copy has only in-frame clones and lacks some. The V and J calls and the clone size are those of that table, but D and trimming were determined from the DNA. The sample records about 47,000 clones, 65% to 85% being singletons. The gene calls are TRBV5-1 and TRBJ2-7; 7 bases agree with TRBD2. The sample taken for sequencing was peripheral blood. This clonotype was sampled from a man aged 50 to 60 with acute or convalescent COVID-19. The CDR3 DNA is TGCGCCAGCAGTATAGCGGGTCAAAACGAGCAGTACTTC. Translated: CASSIAGQNEQYF. The whole variable domain, remainder taken from reference TRBV5-1 and TRBJ2-7, is KAGVTQTPRYLIKTRGQQVTLSCSPISGHRSVSWYQQTPGQGLQFLFEYFSETQRNKGNFPGRFSGRQFSNSRSEMNVSTLELGDSALYLCASSIAGQNEQYFGPGTRLTVT.